These T cell receptor beta chains were read from a single sample in a study of CD8 T cells in ankylosing spondylitis. TCRdb reprocessed the 5' RACE reads with MiXCR, giving one entry per CDR3 protein. The sample lists some 340,000 distinct CDR3 sequences, about 15% seen once, with roughly 1.1% in the top ten. Sequenced material: blood, either unsorted or a sorted T cell fraction (not recorded which). These receptors were taken from a male donor with ankylosing spondylitis or in good health (not recorded which). Each CDR3 is given without its conserved first and last residue. A D gene is named only where the DNA matches it firmly. Size is stated for part of the rows, as once, few or many counts, or as a class when the clone is expanded.

v_call,j_call,clone_size,d_call,cdr3_aa
TRBV11-3,TRBJ1-1,.,.,ASRTGELTEAF
TRBV6-1,TRBJ2-3,few,TRBD1,AINYRGRGTDTQY
TRBV30,TRBJ1-4,few,.,AWMRLEGLF
TRBV6-5,TRBJ1-2,few,.,ASSYQGSNYGYT
TRBV5-1,TRBJ1-2,many,.,ASSLDGVNYGYT
TRBV7-2,TRBJ2-7,.,.,ASSLAAPLYEQY
TRBV5-1,TRBJ2-1,many,.,ASSLGVAAYNEQF
TRBV5-1,TRBJ2-1,few,.,ASSTDNEQF
TRBV6-2/TRBV6-3,TRBJ1-3,few,.,ASREGNTIY
TRBV12-3/TRBV12-4,TRBJ1-1,many,TRBD1,ASSFGTGLRRTEAF
TRBV7-9,TRBJ2-2,.,.,ASAWDTGELF
TRBV4-1,TRBJ1-6,many,.,ASSQDTGSAYNSPLH
TRBV11-3,TRBJ2-2,once,.,ASSHRDSSRELF
TRBV6-5,TRBJ2-1,.,TRBD2,ASSYTPRLAGHNEQF
TRBV10-3,TRBJ2-2,.,TRBD1,AHQGANTGELF
TRBV6-1,TRBJ1-2,.,.,ASTPGSNYGYT
TRBV5-6,TRBJ2-7,few,.,ASSLWGLPLLREQY
TRBV14,TRBJ2-6,.,.,ASSQIYRAGANVLT
TRBV5-1,TRBJ2-5,.,.,ASSVTRSPGPQETQY
TRBV6-1,TRBJ1-4,few,.,ASSRGSTNEKLF
TRBV2,TRBJ2-5,few,TRBD1,ASVGQGADQY
TRBV11-3,TRBJ2-3,few,TRBD2,ASSFFTSGGTDTQY
TRBV5-1,TRBJ2-7,.,TRBD1,ASSFLGQGAGY
TRBV20-1,TRBJ2-1,few,.,SARATSSYNEQF
TRBV6-1,TRBJ2-7,.,TRBD1,ASSQTGGYEQY
TRBV7-9,TRBJ2-6,.,.,ASSLAEAGANVLT
TRBV6-6,TRBJ1-1,few,.,ASKALDTEAF
TRBV6-2/TRBV6-3,TRBJ2-2,few,.,ASSSRGSGELF
TRBV11-3,TRBJ2-3,.,.,ASSPHRTSTDTQY
TRBV12-3/TRBV12-4,TRBJ2-2,.,.,ASSPAGASNTGELF
TRBV12-3/TRBV12-4,TRBJ2-7,.,TRBD1,ASSLRDRGNYEQY
TRBV12-5,TRBJ2-5,.,.,ASGSYLAQQY
TRBV6-5,TRBJ2-5,.,.,ASSYSGLVQETQY
TRBV6-5,TRBJ2-1,.,TRBD2,ASSFRTSGSIYNEQF
TRBV12-3/TRBV12-4,TRBJ1-3,few,.,ASSSAQTGNTIY
TRBV10-3,TRBJ2-3,few,TRBD2,AISRTSGEADTQY
TRBV12-3/TRBV12-4,TRBJ1-6,.,.,ASRSDYNLQNSPLH
TRBV12-3/TRBV12-4,TRBJ1-6,.,.,ASSTRLDYSPLH
TRBV3-1,TRBJ2-2,.,TRBD2,ASSHPPGTSVGGELF
TRBV14,TRBJ2-3,few,.,ASSRTPSDTQY
TRBV7-9,TRBJ2-3,.,.,ASSLSRVGDTQY
TRBV5-1,TRBJ1-1,.,.,ASSPRRNTEAF
TRBV7-8,TRBJ2-3,.,.,ASRPITDTQY
TRBV10-3,TRBJ2-7,.,TRBD1,AISEGQGTDEQY
TRBV5-5,TRBJ2-5,few,TRBD1,ASSSGQRETQY
TRBV20-1,TRBJ2-7,few,.,SAGSSDKAYEQY
TRBV4-1,TRBJ1-2,many,.,ASSPRLQGGYGYT
TRBV4-2,TRBJ1-2,few,.,ASSQSTGYGYT
TRBV29-1,TRBJ1-5,many,.,SVELEGSGSNQPQH
TRBV15,TRBJ1-1,.,.,ATSRGQVGAF
TRBV6-5,TRBJ1-2,.,.,ASSYSRTSFLGYT
TRBV6-1,TRBJ2-3,.,.,ASRSPLADTQY
TRBV18,TRBJ2-1,.,TRBD2,ASSLGLAGGSTSYNEQF
TRBV14,TRBJ1-1,few,TRBD1,ASSQHRGPPNTEAF